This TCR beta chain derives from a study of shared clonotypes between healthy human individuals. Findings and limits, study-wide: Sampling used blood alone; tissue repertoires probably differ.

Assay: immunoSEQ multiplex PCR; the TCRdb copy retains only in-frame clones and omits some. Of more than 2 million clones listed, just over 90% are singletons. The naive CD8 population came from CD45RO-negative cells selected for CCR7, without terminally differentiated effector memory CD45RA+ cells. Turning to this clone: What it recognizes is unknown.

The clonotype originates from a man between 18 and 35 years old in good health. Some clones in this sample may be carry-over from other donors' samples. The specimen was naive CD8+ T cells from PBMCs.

CDR3 DNA sequence: TGTGCCAGCAGCGCTACTCTCACCGGGGAGCTGTTTTTT. Translation gives CASSATLTGELFF. The J gene is TRBJ2-2, the V gene TRBV9; D call uncertain. Germline CDR1 SGDLS, CDR2 YYNGEE. V was cut by 3 bases and J by 4 bases, with 7 bases left in between. The CDR3 is made up of 13 amino acids.